Presented here are 16 T cell receptor beta chains from one specimen sequenced in a study of blood T cells in healthy people across ages. The authors ran a second PCR of about 6 to 11 cycles using a sample-barcoded 5' primer and a J-beta primer mix. TCRdb passed the 5' RACE reads through MiXCR, listing each CDR3 protein once. This table holds approximately 700,000 distinct CDR3 sequences, less than 40% found once. The sample consisted of blood. Receptors were obtained from an elderly woman in good health.

This clonotype was detected many times. J is TRBJ2-3 and V is TRBV29-1; a possible D gene is TRBD2 (5 bases). The V end lost 6 bases, the J end lost 0 bases, and 13 bases lay between the germline ends. The CDR3 extends over 14 amino acids. Germline V gene data show CDR1 as SQVTM and CDR2 as ANQGSEA. This CDR3 is CSVLRDPSTDTQYF. Here the CDR3 DNA reads TGCAGCGTCCTCCGGGATCCGAGCACAGATACGCAGTATTTT.

This clonotype has only a few counts. One base away lies a much larger clone, so this may be a sequencing read error. The chain has TRBV29-1 and TRBJ2-5; 10 nucleotides align to TRBD2. The CDR3 sequence is 15 residues long. Germline CDR1 SQVTM, CDR2 ANQGSEA. The J segment lost 2 bases and the V segment lost 6 bases, leaving 9 bases of the junction unmatched. The CDR3 reads CSVTNRAGGQETQYF. The CDR3 DNA sequence: TGCAGCGTCACGAACCGAGCGGGGGGGCAAGAGACCCAGTACTTC.

This clonotype was observed a handful of times. The V call is TRBV6-2 or TRBV6-3, the J call TRBJ2-1, with 11 bases that match TRBD2. The DNA end is more similar to TRBJ2-7, so the J call may be wrong. Germline loops: CDR1 MNHEY, CDR2 SVGEGT. The length of the CDR3 is 15 residues. DNA for the CDR3: TGTGCCAGCATCAATAGCGGGGGGGACTACAATGAGCAGTACTTC. Protein product: CASINSGGDYNEQYF.

The chain couples TRBV7-2 to TRBJ2-1, with D perhaps TRBD1 (5 bases). V dropped 5 bases and J dropped 5 bases, with 13 bases sitting between them. Germline V gene lookup returns CDR1 SGHTA and CDR2 FQGNSA. The CDR3 length is 14 residues. The CDR3 sequence: CASSRYGRDNEQFF. CDR3 in DNA: TGTGCCAGCAGCCGTTACGGCAGGGACAATGAGCAGTTCTTC.

In its sample, this clonotype was seen a few times. The genes are TRBV3-1 and TRBJ1-1, with a weak D call TRBD1 (5 bases). The CDR3 spans 13 residues. The V end lost 4 bases, the J end lost 8 bases, and 14 bases lay between the germline ends. Germline V gene sequence: CDR1 LGHDT, CDR2 YNNKEL (reference sequence). The CDR3 protein is CASSRSLRQEAFF. The CDR3 bases are TGTGCCAGCAGCCGGTCGCTCCGACAGGAAGCTTTCTTT.

As concerns this clonotype: Since a much larger clone is just one base distant, this may be a read error. V and J are TRBV20-1 and TRBJ2-7; 10 bases are a match to TRBD2. J lost 7 bases, V lost 6 bases, and 12 bases had no gene match. The CDR3 is 14 amino acids. Germline CDR1 and CDR2: DFQATT and SNEGSKA (reference sequence). The CDR3 sequence: CSARTSGRYNEQYF. The CDR3 DNA reads as TGCAGTGCCAGGACTAGCGGAAGGTACAATGAGCAGTACTTC.

This clonotype has only a few counts. This sequence may be a read error, since a much larger clone differs from it by one base. The chain combines TRBV2 with TRBJ2-7; 9 nucleotides line up with TRBD1. Germline CDR1 reads SNHLY; CDR2 reads FYNNEI. J was trimmed by 7 bases and V by 8 bases; bases with no gene match: 9. The CDR3 spans 13 residues. The CDR3 is CASSRQGGNEQYF. The CDR3 DNA is TGTGCCAGCTCCAGACAGGGGGGAAATGAGCAGTACTTC. The variable domain in full, with the rest retrieved from reference TRBV2 and TRBJ2-7, is EPEVTQTPSHQVTQMGQEVILRCVPISNHLYFYWYRQILGQKVEFLVSFYNNEISEKSEIFDDQFSVERPDGSNFTLKIRSTKLEDSAMYFCASSRQGGNEQYFGPGTRLTVT.

In this sample, this clonotype turned up a few times. This chain links TRBV27 with TRBJ2-1; 8 bases map to TRBD2. The CDR3 covers 19 residues. Losses at the gene ends were 8 bases for V and 0 bases for J; bases not matched to a gene: 18. Germline V gene data show CDR1 as MNHEY and CDR2 as SMNVEV (reference sequence). The CDR3 bases are TGTGCCAGCCACCTCGGCGCGCGGGGGGCCCTGAGCTCCTACAATGAGCAGTTCTTC. Translated: CASHLGARGALSSYNEQFF.

This clonotype was detected ten times or more. The chain couples TRBV7-9 to TRBJ2-3; 9 bases match TRBD1. CDR3 length: 15 residues. Germline V gene data show CDR1 as SEHNR and CDR2 as FQNEAQ (reference sequence). V dropped 7 bases and J dropped 3; count of bases not matched to a gene: 8. CDR3 region: CASTPGQGQTDTQYF. The CDR3 DNA sequence: TGTGCCAGCACTCCGGGACAGGGTCAAACAGATACGCAGTATTTT.

The chain uses TRBV7-2 and TRBJ2-7; D may be TRBD2 (5 bases). Germline V gene sequence: CDR1 SGHTA, CDR2 FQGNSA. Trimming removed 5 bases from V and 5 bases from J, with 13 bases in between. The CDR3 sequence is 13 residues long. For the CDR3, the DNA is TGTGCCAGCAGCAGTGGACTCCCCCACGAGCAGTACTTC. Translation gives CASSSGLPHEQYF.

This clonotype was seen repeatedly, ten times or more. This chain connects TRBV7-9 to TRBJ2-3; TRBD2 matches at 14 bases. Germline V gene sequence: CDR1 SEHNR, CDR2 FQNEAQ (reference sequence). The CDR3 contains 16 residues. Unmatched junction bases numbered 5, after V lost 4 bases and J lost 5 bases. CDR3 residues: CASSSGLAGGGDTQYF. The CDR3 DNA reads TGTGCCAGCAGCTCTGGACTAGCGGGGGGCGGAGATACGCAGTATTTT.

In this sample, this clonotype turned up many times. V gene TRBV5-1 combines with J gene TRBJ2-7, with a possible D match to TRBD2 (6 bases). V was cut by 4 bases and J by 7 bases, with 21 bases left in between. CDR1 and CDR2 from the germline V gene are SGHRS and YFSETQ. The CDR3 runs to 15 residues. This CDR3 is CASSPGDGQRREQYF. The CDR3 DNA is TGCGCCAGCAGCCCGGGGGACGGTCAAAGGAGAGAGCAGTACTTC.

To note about this clonotype: Without the conserved terminal phenylalanine or tryptophan, this CDR3 likely stems from a read error. V and J are TRBV5-1 and TRBJ1-6; the D is unclear. The CDR3 length is 15 residues. Germline V gene lookup returns CDR1 SGHRS and CDR2 YFSETQ. Trimming cost V 0 bases and J 5 bases, with 9 bases left between them. The CDR3 sequence is CASSLDRFNNSPLHV. As DNA, the CDR3 is TGCGCCAGCAGCTTGGATAGGTTTAATAATTCACCCCTCCACGTT.

The rearrangement links TRBV6-6 to TRBJ1-3, with a tentative D call TRBD1 (6 bases). CDR1 is MNHNY and CDR2 is SVGAGI in the germline V gene (reference sequence). The CDR3 contains 14 residues. Trimming shortened V by 7 bases and J by 7 bases, and 17 bases separated the two germline ends. The CDR3, as DNA: TGTGCCAGCACCGACTCAGGGGTATCGAACACCATATATTTT. Translation gives CASTDSGVSNTIYF.

The chain carries TRBV5-1 and TRBJ2-6, with TRBD2 as a possible D gene (6 bases). The CDR3 has 17 amino acids. Germline V gives CDR1 SGHRS, CDR2 YFSETQ. V was pared by 4 bases and J by 0 bases, with 14 bases between. CDR3 sequence reads: CASSRDFPASGANVLTF. The CDR3 nucleotides are TGCGCCAGCAGCCGGGACTTTCCGGCCTCTGGGGCCAACGTCCTGACTTTC.

In this sample, this clonotype turned up many times. The rearrangement joins TRBV20-1 to TRBJ1-4, with TRBD1 as a possible D gene (5 bases). The CDR3 extends over 13 amino acids. Trimming removed 3 bases from V and 8 bases from J, with 13 bases in between. The germline V gene has CDR1 DFQATT and CDR2 SNEGSKA (reference sequence). The CDR3 region has the DNA TGCAGTGCTAGCATAGGGGTTGAGGAAAAACTGTTTTTT. This gives the protein CSASIGVEEKLFF.